This note documents a single T cell receptor (beta chain) sequence. Its specificity is not known. The sample comes from a study of T cells expressing NK-cell markers. Study details: Seven of the eight sequenced donors were classified as HCMV-seropositive, and one was classified as seronegative.

cDNA encoding TCR beta was synthesized via 5'RACE template switching incorporating UMIs. After re-calling the 5' RACE reads, TCRdb lists one entry per CDR3 protein, DNA absent. The sample yields about 540,000 distinct CDR3 sequences, of which the top ten take up 3% to 4.5%. CDR1 and CDR2 from the germline V gene are SGHDN and FVKESK. The CDR3 runs to 12 residues. Study findings and constraints: CD8+ T cells in 5 or 6 donors included dominant NKG2C+ clonotypes at roughly 1.0-7.5%. Specificity for HCMV among expanded NKG2C+ T cell clones was not established.

Sequencing was done on a sample of blood T cells: a sorted CD56 or NKG2C T cell subset, CD4+ or CD8+ T cells, or bulk PBMC T cells (not recorded which). The chain employs TRBV14 and TRBJ1-6. The source is a man in his late teens or twenties in good health. CDR3: CASSQVASPLHF.